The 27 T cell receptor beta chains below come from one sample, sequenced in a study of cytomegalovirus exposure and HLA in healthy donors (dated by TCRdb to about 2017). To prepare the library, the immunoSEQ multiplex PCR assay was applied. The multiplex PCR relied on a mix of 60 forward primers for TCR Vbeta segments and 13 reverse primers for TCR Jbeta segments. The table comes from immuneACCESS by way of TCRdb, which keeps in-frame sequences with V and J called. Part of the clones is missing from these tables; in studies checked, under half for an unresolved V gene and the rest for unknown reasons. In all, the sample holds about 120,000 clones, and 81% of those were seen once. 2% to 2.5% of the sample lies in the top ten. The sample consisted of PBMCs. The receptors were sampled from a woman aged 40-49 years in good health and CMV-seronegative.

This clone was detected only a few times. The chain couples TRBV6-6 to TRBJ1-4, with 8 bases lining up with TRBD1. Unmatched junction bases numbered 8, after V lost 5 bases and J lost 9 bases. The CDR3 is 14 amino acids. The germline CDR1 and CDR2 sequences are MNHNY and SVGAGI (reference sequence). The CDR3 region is CASSGGQVTKKLFF. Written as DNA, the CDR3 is TGTGCCAGCAGTGGGGGACAGGTGACCAAAAAACTGTTTTTT.

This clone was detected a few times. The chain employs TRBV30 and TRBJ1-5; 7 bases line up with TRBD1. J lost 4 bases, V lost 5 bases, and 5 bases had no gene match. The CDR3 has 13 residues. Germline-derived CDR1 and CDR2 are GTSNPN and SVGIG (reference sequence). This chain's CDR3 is CAWRDSENQPQHF. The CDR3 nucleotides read TGTGCCTGGCGGGACAGTGAAAATCAGCCCCAGCATTTT. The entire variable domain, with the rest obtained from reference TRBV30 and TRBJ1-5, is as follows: SQTIHQWPATLVQPVGSPLSLECTVEGTSNPNLYWYRQAAGRGLQLLFYSVGIGQISSEVPQNLSASRPQDRQFILSSKKLLLSDSGFYLCAWRDSENQPQHFGDGTRLSIL.

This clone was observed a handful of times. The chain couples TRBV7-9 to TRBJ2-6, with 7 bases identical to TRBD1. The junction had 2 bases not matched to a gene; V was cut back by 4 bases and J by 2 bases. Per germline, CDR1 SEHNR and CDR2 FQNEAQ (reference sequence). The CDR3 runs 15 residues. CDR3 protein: CASSSDRAGANVLTF. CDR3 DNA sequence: TGTGCCAGCAGCTCCGACAGGGCTGGGGCCAACGTCCTGACTTTC.

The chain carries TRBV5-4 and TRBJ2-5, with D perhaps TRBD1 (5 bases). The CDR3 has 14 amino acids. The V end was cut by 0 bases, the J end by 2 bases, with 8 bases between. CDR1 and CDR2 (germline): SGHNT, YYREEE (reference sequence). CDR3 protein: CASSLVGPQETQYF. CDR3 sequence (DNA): TGTGCCAGCAGCTTGGTGGGGCCGCAAGAGACCCAGTACTTC.

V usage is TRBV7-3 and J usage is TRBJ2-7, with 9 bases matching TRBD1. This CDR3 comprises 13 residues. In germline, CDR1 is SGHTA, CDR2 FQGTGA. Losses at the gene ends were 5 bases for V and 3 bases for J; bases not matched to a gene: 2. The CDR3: CASSTDRGYEQYF. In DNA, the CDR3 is TGTGCCAGCAGCACGGACAGGGGCTACGAGCAGTACTTC.

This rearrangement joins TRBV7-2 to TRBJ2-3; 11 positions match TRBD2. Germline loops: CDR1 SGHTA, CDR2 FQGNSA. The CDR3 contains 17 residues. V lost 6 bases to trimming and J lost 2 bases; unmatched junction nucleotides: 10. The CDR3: CASSLVGLAVTTDTQYF. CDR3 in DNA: TGTGCCAGCAGTCTAGTGGGACTAGCGGTTACCACAGATACGCAGTATTTT.

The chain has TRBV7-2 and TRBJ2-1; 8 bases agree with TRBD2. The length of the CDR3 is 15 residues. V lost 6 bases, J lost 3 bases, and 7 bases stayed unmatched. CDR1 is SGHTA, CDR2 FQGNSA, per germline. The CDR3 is CASRSLGLDYNEQFF. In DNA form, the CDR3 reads TGTGCCAGCAGATCCCTGGGACTAGACTACAATGAGCAGTTCTTC.

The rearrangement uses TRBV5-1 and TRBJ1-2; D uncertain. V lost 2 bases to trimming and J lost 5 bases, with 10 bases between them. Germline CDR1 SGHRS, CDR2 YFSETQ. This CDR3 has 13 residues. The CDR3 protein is CASSFVTGYGYTF. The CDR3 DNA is TGCGCCAGCAGCTTCGTGACGGGGTATGGCTACACCTTC.

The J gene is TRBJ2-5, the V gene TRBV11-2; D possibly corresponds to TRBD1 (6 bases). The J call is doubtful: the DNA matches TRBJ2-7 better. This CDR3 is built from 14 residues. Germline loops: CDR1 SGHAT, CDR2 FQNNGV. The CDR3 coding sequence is TGTGCCAGCAGCTTAAGGACAGAGACCTACGAGCAGTACTTC. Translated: CASSLRTETYEQYF.

The chain's CDR3 is CASSYRGGYNSPLHF. The CDR3 DNA reads TGTGCCAGCAGTTACCGGGGAGGATATAATTCACCCCTCCACTTT. The chain couples TRBV6-5 to TRBJ1-6; D gene unclear. The CDR3 contains 15 residues. V lost 2 bases to trimming and J lost 4 bases, with 9 bases between them. The germline gives CDR1 MNHEY, CDR2 SVGAGI.

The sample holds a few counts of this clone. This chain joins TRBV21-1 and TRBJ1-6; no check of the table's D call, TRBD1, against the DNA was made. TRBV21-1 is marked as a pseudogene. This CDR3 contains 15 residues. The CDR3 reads CATSSMNRGKSPLHF. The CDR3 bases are TGTGCCACCAGCTCGATGAACAGGGGGAAGTCACCCCTCCACTTT.

CDR3 in DNA: TGTGCCAGCTCACCCGGGCAGGGGGCTTTCTACGAGCAGTACTTC. Translated, it gives CASSPGQGAFYEQYF. The chain combines TRBV18 with TRBJ2-7; 8 bases align to TRBD1. The CDR3 length is 15 residues. Germline CDR1 reads KGHSH; CDR2 reads LQKENI. J lost 3 bases, V lost 3 bases, and 7 bases had no gene match.

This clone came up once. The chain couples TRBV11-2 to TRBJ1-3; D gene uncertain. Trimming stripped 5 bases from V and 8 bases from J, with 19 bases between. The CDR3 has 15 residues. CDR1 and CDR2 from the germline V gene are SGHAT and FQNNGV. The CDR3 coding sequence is TGTGCCAGCAGCCCCCCGGCCGGGATTGAGGACACCATATATTTT. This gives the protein CASSPPAGIEDTIYF.

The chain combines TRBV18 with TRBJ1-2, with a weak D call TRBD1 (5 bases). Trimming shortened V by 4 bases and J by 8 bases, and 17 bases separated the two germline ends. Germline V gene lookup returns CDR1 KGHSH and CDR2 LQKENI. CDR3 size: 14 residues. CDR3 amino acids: CASSRQPDYEGYTF. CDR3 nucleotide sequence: TGTGCCAGCTCACGACAGCCCGATTATGAGGGCTACACCTTC.

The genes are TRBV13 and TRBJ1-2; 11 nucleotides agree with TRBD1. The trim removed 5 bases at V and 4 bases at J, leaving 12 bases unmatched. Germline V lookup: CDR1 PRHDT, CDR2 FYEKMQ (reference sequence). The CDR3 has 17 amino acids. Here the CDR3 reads CASSDRSGQGVGYGYTF. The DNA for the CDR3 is TGTGCCAGCAGCGACCGATCGGGACAGGGGGTTGGCTATGGCTACACCTTC.

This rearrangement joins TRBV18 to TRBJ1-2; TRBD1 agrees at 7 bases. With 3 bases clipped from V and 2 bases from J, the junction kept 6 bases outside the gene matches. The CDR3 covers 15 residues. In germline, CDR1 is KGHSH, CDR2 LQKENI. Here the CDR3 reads CASSPWTGRNYGYTF. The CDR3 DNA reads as TGTGCCAGCTCACCTTGGACAGGCCGAAACTATGGCTACACCTTC.

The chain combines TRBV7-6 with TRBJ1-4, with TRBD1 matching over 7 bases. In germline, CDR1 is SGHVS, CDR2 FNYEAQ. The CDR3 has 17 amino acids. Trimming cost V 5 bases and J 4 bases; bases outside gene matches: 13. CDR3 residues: CASSPAPWTGLNEKLFF. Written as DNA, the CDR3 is TGTGCCAGCAGCCCCGCCCCCTGGACAGGCCTTAATGAAAAACTGTTTTTT.

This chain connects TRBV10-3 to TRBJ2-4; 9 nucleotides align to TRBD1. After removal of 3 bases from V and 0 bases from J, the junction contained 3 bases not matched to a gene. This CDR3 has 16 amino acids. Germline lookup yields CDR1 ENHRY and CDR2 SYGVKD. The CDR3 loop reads CAISDGQGLAKNIQYF. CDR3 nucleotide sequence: TGTGCCATCAGTGACGGACAGGGGCTAGCCAAAAACATTCAGTACTTC.

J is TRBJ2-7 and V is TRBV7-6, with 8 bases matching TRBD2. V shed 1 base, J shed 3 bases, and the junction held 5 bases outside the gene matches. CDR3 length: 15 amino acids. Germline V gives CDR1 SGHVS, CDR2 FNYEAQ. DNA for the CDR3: TGTGCCAGCAGCTTAGAGGCGGGAGGTAACTACGAGCAGTACTTC. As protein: CASSLEAGGNYEQYF.

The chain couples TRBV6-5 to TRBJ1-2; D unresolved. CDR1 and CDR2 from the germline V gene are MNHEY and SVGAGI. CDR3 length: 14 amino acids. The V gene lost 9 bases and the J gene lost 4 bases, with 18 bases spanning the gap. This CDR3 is CASSNKRFSYGYTF. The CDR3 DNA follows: TGTGCCAGTAGCAATAAAAGGTTTAGCTATGGCTACACCTTC.

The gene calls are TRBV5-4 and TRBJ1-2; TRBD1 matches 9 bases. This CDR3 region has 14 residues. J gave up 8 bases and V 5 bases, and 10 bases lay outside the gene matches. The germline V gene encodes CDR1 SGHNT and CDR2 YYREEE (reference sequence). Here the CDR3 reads CASRPWDRVVGYTF. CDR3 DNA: TGTGCCAGCAGACCCTGGGACAGGGTGGTCGGCTACACCTTC.

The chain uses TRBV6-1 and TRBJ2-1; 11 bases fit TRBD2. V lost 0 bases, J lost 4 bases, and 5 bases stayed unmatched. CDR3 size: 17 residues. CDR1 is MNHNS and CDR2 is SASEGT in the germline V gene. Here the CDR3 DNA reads TGTGCCAGCAGTGAAGCGCTGCTAGCGGGGGGATACAATGAGCAGTTCTTC. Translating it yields CASSEALLAGGYNEQFF.

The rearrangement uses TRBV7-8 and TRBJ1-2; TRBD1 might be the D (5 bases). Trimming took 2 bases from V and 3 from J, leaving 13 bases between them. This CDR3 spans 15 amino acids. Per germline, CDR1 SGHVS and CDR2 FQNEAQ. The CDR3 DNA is TGTGCCAGCAGCTTAATCTTCGCGACAGACTATGGCTACACCTTC. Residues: CASSLIFATDYGYTF.

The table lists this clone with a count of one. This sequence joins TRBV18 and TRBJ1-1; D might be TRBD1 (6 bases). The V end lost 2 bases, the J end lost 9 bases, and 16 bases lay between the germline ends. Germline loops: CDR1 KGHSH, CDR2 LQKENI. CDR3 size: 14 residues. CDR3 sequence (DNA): TGTGCCAGCTCACCAGGCGATGGACAGCTTAAAGCTTTCTTT. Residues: CASSPGDGQLKAFF.

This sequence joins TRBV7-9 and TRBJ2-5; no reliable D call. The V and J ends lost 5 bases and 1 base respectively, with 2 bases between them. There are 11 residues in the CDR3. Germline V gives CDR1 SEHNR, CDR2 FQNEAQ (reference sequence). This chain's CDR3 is CASSRQETQYF. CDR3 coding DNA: TGTGCCAGCAGCCGCCAAGAGACCCAGTACTTC.

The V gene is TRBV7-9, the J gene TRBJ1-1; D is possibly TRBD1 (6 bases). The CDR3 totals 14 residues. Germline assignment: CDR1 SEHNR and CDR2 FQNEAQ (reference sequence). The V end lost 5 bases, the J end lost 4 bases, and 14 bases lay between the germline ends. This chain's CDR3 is CASSQQRGTTEAFF. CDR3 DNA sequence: TGTGCCAGCAGCCAACAAAGGGGGACCACTGAAGCTTTCTTT.

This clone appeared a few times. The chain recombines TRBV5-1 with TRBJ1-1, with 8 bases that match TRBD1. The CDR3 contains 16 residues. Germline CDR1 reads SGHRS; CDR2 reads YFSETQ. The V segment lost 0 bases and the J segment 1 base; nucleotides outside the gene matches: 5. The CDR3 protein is CASSLVAGTGNTEAFF. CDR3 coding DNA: TGCGCCAGCAGCTTGGTTGCCGGGACAGGGAACACTGAAGCTTTCTTT.